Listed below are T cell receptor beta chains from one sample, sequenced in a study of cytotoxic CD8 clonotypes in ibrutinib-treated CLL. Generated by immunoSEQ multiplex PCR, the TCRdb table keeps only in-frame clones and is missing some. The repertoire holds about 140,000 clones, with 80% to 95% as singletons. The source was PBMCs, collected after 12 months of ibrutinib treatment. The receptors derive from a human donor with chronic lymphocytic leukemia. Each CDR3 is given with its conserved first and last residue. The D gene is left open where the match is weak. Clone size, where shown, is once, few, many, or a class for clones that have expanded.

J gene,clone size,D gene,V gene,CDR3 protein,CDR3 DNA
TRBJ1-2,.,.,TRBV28,CASSPVWDYFYGYTF,TGTGCCAGCAGTCCCGTCTGGGACTATTTCTATGGCTACACCTTC
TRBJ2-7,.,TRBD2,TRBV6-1,CASSGAGGRIDEQYF,TGTGCCAGCAGTGGCGCAGGCGGGAGAATCGACGAGCAGTACTTC
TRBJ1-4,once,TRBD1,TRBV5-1,CASSSPTGGSANEKLFF,TGCGCCAGCAGCTCACCGACAGGGGGCAGCGCTAATGAAAAACTGTTTTTT
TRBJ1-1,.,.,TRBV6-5,CASRPPTENTEAFF,TGTGCCAGCAGACCGCCGACGGAGAACACTGAAGCTTTCTTT
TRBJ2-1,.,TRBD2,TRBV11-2,CASTKSSGRKHEQFF,TGTGCCAGCACCAAGAGTAGCGGGAGGAAACATGAGCAGTTCTTC
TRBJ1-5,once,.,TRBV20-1,CSASRDQPQHF,TGCAGTGCTAGCAGGGATCAGCCCCAGCATTTT
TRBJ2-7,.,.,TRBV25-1,CASSEQGDEQYF,TGTGCCAGCAGTGAACAGGGAGACGAGCAGTACTTC
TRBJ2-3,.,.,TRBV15,CATSRLPSTDTQYF,TGTGCCACCAGCAGACTCCCGAGCACAGATACGCAGTATTTT
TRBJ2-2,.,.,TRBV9,CASSETSTGELFF,TGTGCCAGCAGTGAGACAAGCACCGGGGAGCTGTTTTTT
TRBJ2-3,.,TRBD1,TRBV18,CASSPSFRGTANPDTQYF,TGTGCCAGCTCACCATCTTTTAGGGGGACAGCGAACCCAGATACGCAGTATTTT
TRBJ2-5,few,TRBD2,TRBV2,CASGGPAGGPETQYF,TGTGCCAGCGGAGGACCTGCGGGAGGGCCTGAGACCCAGTACTTC
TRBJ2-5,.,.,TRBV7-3,CASSRGQQETQYF,TGTGCCAGCAGCCGTGGACAGCAAGAGACCCAGTACTTC
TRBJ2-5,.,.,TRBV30,CAWDSYQETQYF,TGTGCCTGGGACAGCTACCAAGAGACCCAGTACTTC
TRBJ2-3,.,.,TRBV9,CASSVAGLLLDTQYF,TGTGCCAGCAGCGTAGCAGGACTACTGCTAGATACGCAGTATTTT
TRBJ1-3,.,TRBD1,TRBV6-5,CASSRDRVSGNTIYF,TGTGCCAGCAGTCGGGACAGGGTCTCTGGAAACACCATATATTTT
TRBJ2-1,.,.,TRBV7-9,CASSLVRVGNEQFF,TGTGCCAGCAGCTTAGTCAGAGTTGGCAATGAGCAGTTCTTC
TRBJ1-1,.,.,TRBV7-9,CASSTRKGNTEAFF,TGTGCCAGCAGCACCCGGAAGGGGAACACTGAAGCTTTCTTT
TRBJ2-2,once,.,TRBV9,CASKKEAGSTGELFF,TGTGCCAGCAAGAAGGAAGCGGGCTCTACCGGGGAGCTGTTTTTT
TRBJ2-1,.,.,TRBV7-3,CASSPGGSGRLEQFF,TGTGCCAGCAGCCCCGGGGGATCGGGGAGACTTGAGCAGTTCTTC
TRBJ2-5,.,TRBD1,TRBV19,CASSSQTGKETQYF,TGTGCCAGTAGTTCCCAGACAGGGAAAGAGACCCAGTACTTC
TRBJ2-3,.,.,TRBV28,CASGGGPGDTQYF,TGTGCCAGCGGTGGCGGTCCAGGGGATACGCAGTATTTT
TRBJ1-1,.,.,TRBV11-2,CASSAGDTYTEAFF,TGTGCCAGCAGCGCGGGGGACACCTACACTGAAGCTTTCTTT
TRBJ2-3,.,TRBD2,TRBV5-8,CASSLGSGLEVDTQYF,TGTGCCAGCAGCTTGGGGTCGGGACTAGAGGTAGATACGCAGTATTTT
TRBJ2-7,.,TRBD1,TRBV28,CASSSTGGREQYF,TGTGCCAGCAGTTCGACAGGGGGCCGGGAGCAGTACTTC
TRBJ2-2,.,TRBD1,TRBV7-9,CASSSDRGHVGELFF,TGTGCCAGCAGCTCGGACAGGGGGCATGTCGGGGAGCTGTTTTTT
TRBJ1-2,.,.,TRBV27,CASSWGQSLNYGYTF,TGTGCCAGCAGTTGGGGTCAAAGTCTCAACTATGGCTACACCTTC
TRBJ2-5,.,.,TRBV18,CASSPFSKETQYF,TGTGCCAGCTCACCTTTTTCTAAAGAGACCCAGTACTTC
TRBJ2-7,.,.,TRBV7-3,CASSFGFGTEQYF,TGTGCCAGCAGCTTTGGATTTGGAACCGAGCAGTACTTC
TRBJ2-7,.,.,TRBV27,CASSLWVGGYEQYF,TGTGCCAGCAGTTTATGGGTTGGGGGCTACGAGCAGTACTTC
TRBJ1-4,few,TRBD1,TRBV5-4,CASSVGQTNEKLFF,TGTGCCAGCAGCGTGGGACAGACTAATGAAAAACTGTTTTTT
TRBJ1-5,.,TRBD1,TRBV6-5,CASSYHRGWQPQHF,TGTGCCAGCAGTTATCACAGGGGGTGGCAGCCCCAGCATTTT
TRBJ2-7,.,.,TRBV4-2,CASSPETGPPYEQYF,TGTGCCAGCAGCCCGGAGACAGGACCTCCCTACGAGCAGTACTTC
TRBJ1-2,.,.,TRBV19,CASSMELTYGYTF,TGTGCCAGTAGTATGGAACTGACCTATGGCTACACCTTC
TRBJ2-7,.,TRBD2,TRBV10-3,CAITIAGDAYEQYF,TGTGCCATCACCATAGCGGGCGACGCCTACGAGCAGTACTTC
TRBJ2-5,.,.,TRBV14,CASSWDRGSSAQYF,TGTGCCAGCAGCTGGGATAGGGGTTCAAGCGCCCAGTACTTC
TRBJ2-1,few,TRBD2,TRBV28,CASVLAGLSYNEQFF,TGTGCCAGCGTCCTAGCGGGCCTCTCCTACAATGAGCAGTTCTTC
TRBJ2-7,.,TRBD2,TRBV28,CASSPAGSSGRKDEQYF,TGTGCCAGCAGTCCGGCGGGGTCTAGCGGGAGAAAGGACGAGCAGTACTTC
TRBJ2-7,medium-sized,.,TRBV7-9,CASSFESSYEQYF,TGTGCCAGCAGCTTCGAGAGTTCCTACGAGCAGTACTTC
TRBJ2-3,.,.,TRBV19,CASSGLLGVGTDTQYF,TGTGCCAGTTCAGGGCTACTGGGTGTTGGCACAGATACGCAGTATTTT
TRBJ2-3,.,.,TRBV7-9,CASSPGGDLAYTDTQYF,TGTGCCAGCAGCCCAGGGGGGGACTTAGCGTACACAGATACGCAGTATTTT
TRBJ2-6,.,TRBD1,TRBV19,CASATGGAGANVLTF,TGTGCCTCTGCGACAGGGGGCGCTGGGGCCAACGTCCTGACTTTC
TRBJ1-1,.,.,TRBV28,CASGRGTEAFF,TGTGCCAGCGGTCGCGGCACTGAAGCTTTCTTT
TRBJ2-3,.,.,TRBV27,CASSLGWGTDTQYF,TGTGCCAGCAGTTTAGGGTGGGGCACAGATACGCAGTATTTT
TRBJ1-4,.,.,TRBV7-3,CASSLGSLNEKLFF,TGTGCCAGCAGCTTGGGCAGCCTCAATGAAAAACTGTTTTTT
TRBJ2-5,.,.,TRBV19,CASMGELGTQYF,TGTGCCAGCATGGGCGAACTAGGGACCCAGTACTTC
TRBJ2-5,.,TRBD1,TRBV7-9,CASSEDTWDSQETQYF,TGTGCCAGCAGCGAAGACACCTGGGACAGCCAAGAGACCCAGTACTTC
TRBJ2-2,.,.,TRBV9,CASSVEVSVDTGELFF,TGTGCCAGCAGCGTAGAGGTTAGCGTCGACACCGGGGAGCTGTTTTTT
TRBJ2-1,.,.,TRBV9,CASSDFPGGNEQFF,TGTGCCAGCAGCGACTTCCCAGGAGGCAATGAGCAGTTCTTC
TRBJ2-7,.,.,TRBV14,CASSPRFGMTYEQYF,TGTGCCAGCAGCCCGAGATTCGGGATGACCTACGAGCAGTACTTC
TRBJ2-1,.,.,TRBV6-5,CASSYNFGSEQFF,TGTGCCAGCAGTTACAATTTCGGGAGTGAGCAGTTCTTC
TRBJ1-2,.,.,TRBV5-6,CASSLVGGNYGYTF,TGTGCCAGCAGCTTGGTGGGGGGTAACTATGGCTACACCTTC
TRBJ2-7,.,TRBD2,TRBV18,CASSLAGTSFAQYF,TGTGCCAGCTCACTCGCGGGGACTAGTTTTGCGCAGTACTTC
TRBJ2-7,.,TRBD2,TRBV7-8,CASSPGTTLEQYF,TGTGCCAGCAGCCCCGGGACTACTCTCGAGCAGTACTTC
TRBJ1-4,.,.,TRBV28,CASRGPIGSEKLFF,TGTGCCAGCAGGGGACCCATCGGGAGTGAAAAACTGTTTTTT